The next 18 T cell receptor beta chains were all read from a single sample in a study of T cell responses to AZD1222 COVID-19 vaccine. Profiled with immunoSEQ multiplex PCR; TCRdb holds only in-frame clones, not every one. The table lists under 70,000 clones, roughly 88% of them singletons. Sequenced here: peripheral blood, sampled on day 0 of AZD1222 vaccination. The receptor source for this set is an adult in good health.

The chain uses TRBV7-8 and TRBJ2-7; 10 positions match TRBD1. This CDR3 spans 15 amino acids. The germline V gene has CDR1 SGHVS and CDR2 FQNEAQ. V shed 3 bases, J shed 2 bases, and the junction held 4 bases outside the gene matches. The chain's CDR3 is CASSFTGTGAYEQYF. The CDR3 bases are TGTGCCAGCAGCTTTACCGGGACAGGGGCCTACGAGCAGTACTTC.

The chain recombines TRBV7-9 with TRBJ2-1; D uncertain. Per germline, CDR1 SEHNR and CDR2 FQNEAQ (reference sequence). The CDR3 totals 15 residues. V lost 6 bases, J lost 2 bases, and 14 bases lay in between. The CDR3 protein is CASSSSLGAYNEQFF. The CDR3 DNA reads as TGTGCCAGCAGTTCTTCCCTAGGCGCCTACAATGAGCAGTTCTTC.

The table lists this clone with a count of one. CDR3 amino acids: CASSQGRGYEQYF. The DNA for the CDR3 is TGTGCCAGCAGCCAAGGGCGCGGCTACGAGCAGTACTTC. The chain is built from TRBV7-2 and TRBJ2-7; no firm D call. The germline gives CDR1 SGHTA, CDR2 FQGNSA. CDR3 size: 13 residues. Between the trimmed V and J ends, which lost 5 bases and 3 bases, there was a span of 11 bases. Based on the CDR3 plus reference TRBV7-2 and TRBJ2-7, the full variable domain is GAGVSQSPSNKVTEKGKDVELRCDPISGHTALYWYRQSLGQGLEFLIYFQGNSAPDKSGLPSDRFSAERTGGSVSTLTIQRTQQEDSAVYLCASSQGRGYEQYFGPGTRLTVT.

The rearrangement uses TRBV2 and TRBJ2-2, with 7 positions matching TRBD1. Germline values: CDR1 SNHLY, CDR2 FYNNEI. The V segment lost 8 bases and the J segment 2 bases; nucleotides outside the gene matches: 5. CDR3 size: 14 residues. CDR3 loop: CASGRDSNTGELFF. CDR3 bases: TGTGCCAGCGGCCGGGACAGTAACACCGGGGAGCTGTTTTTT.

This clone showed up just once. This chain uses TRBV24-1 with TRBJ2-2; D may be TRBD2 (6 bases). The V and J ends lost 0 bases and 6 bases respectively, with 7 bases between them. Per germline, CDR1 KGHDR and CDR2 SFDVKD. This CDR3 has 14 residues. The CDR3 nucleotides read TGTGCCACCAGTGATTTGTGGGGGGCCGGGGAGCTGTTTTTT. Its protein product is CATSDLWGAGELFF.

This clone has only a few counts. The rearrangement uses TRBV6-5 and TRBJ1-6; TRBD1 aligns across 7 bases. In germline, CDR1 is MNHEY, CDR2 SVGAGI. V was clipped by 2 bases and J by 14 bases; unmatched bases: 9. The CDR3 length is 14 residues. The CDR3 bases are TGTGCCAGCAGTTACGACAGGGAGAAAATCACCCTCCACTTT. This encodes CASSYDREKITLHF.

The chain combines TRBV12-3 or TRBV12-4 with TRBJ1-1; D is perhaps TRBD1 (6 bases). This CDR3 contains 13 residues. The ends were cut back, 1 base at V and 9 bases at J, with 12 bases in the middle. CDR3 sequence reads: CASSLVRGSQAFF. The DNA of the CDR3 is TGTGCCAGCAGTTTAGTCAGGGGTAGTCAAGCTTTCTTT.

This chain uses TRBV6-5 with TRBJ1-5; 8 nucleotides line up with TRBD1. The length of the CDR3 is 15 residues. J lost 5 bases, V lost 9 bases, and 12 bases had no gene match. From germline, CDR1 is MNHEY and CDR2 SVGAGI. The CDR3 DNA reads TGTGCCAGTCTCCCCGCTGGACAGGGCTATCAGCCCCAGCATTTT. It encodes CASLPAGQGYQPQHF.

The chain carries TRBV20-1 and TRBJ2-5; 14 positions match TRBD2. The CDR3 loop spans 17 amino acids. The trim removed 3 bases at V and 3 bases at J, leaving 9 bases unmatched. The V gene's germline CDR1 is DFQATT and CDR2 SNEGSKA (reference sequence). CDR3 sequence: CSASPARLAGGEETQYF. In nucleotides, the CDR3 is TGCAGTGCTAGTCCTGCCCGACTAGCGGGAGGGGAAGAGACCCAGTACTTC.

The J gene is TRBJ1-4, the V gene TRBV10-3; maybe TRBD1 (5 bases). Trimming removed 3 bases from V and 7 bases from J, with 9 bases in between. The CDR3 consists of 13 residues. The germline gives CDR1 ENHRY, CDR2 SYGVKD. As DNA, the CDR3 is TGTGCCATCAGTGACAGGGAAGGTGAAAAACTGTTTTTT. Protein product: CAISDREGEKLFF.

The chain employs TRBV6-6 and TRBJ1-5, with TRBD1 matching 9 bases. CDR1 and CDR2 (germline): MNHNY, SVGAGI (reference sequence). This CDR3 region has 14 residues. J lost 5 bases, V lost 6 bases, and 5 bases had no gene match. CDR3 nucleotide sequence: TGTGCCAGCAGGGACAGGGGACTCGATCAGCCCCAGCATTTT. This codes for CASRDRGLDQPQHF.

This clone showed up just a few times. This rearrangement joins TRBV4-3 to TRBJ1-4; no definite D call. The CDR3 length is 14 residues. Trimming took 4 bases from V and 2 from J, leaving 8 bases between them. Germline V gene lookup returns CDR1 LGHNA and CDR2 YSLEER. The CDR3 bases are TGCGCCAGCAGCCCTCGGGTCACTAATGAAAAACTGTTTTTT. Its protein is CASSPRVTNEKLFF.

This chain connects TRBV2 to TRBJ2-7, with TRBD1 identical over 8 bases. This CDR3 is built from 14 residues. Trimming took 6 bases from V and 2 from J; bases not matched to a gene: 6. Germline V gives CDR1 SNHLY, CDR2 FYNNEI. This CDR3 is CASSGQGPTYEQYF. The DNA for the CDR3 is TGTGCCAGCAGCGGACAGGGACCTACCTACGAGCAGTACTTC.

The V call is TRBV2, the J call TRBJ2-7; TRBD2 is a possible D gene (6 bases). This CDR3 has 12 amino acids. Germline values: CDR1 SNHLY, CDR2 FYNNEI. Trimming left V 6 bases short and J 7 bases short, with 13 bases between. The DNA for the CDR3 is TGTGCCAGCAGCGGGGACTTCAGGGAGCAGTACTTC. This sequence encodes CASSGDFREQYF.

The chain joins TRBV2 to TRBJ2-1, with 7 bases lining up with TRBD2. Losses at the gene ends were 6 bases for V and 4 bases for J; bases not matched to a gene: 12. This CDR3 contains 16 residues. Germline V gives CDR1 SNHLY, CDR2 FYNNEI. CDR3: CASSSQRDPTYNEQFF. The DNA for the CDR3 is TGTGCCAGCAGCTCTCAGCGGGACCCTACTTACAATGAGCAGTTCTTC.

V and J are TRBV2 and TRBJ1-3; D is perhaps TRBD1 (6 bases). In germline, CDR1 is SNHLY, CDR2 FYNNEI. The CDR3 spans 17 residues. V was shortened by 7 bases and J by 1 base, with 20 bases between the two germline ends. As DNA, the CDR3 is TGTGCCAGCAACATAGACGGAGGGGGAGGATCTGGAAACACCATATATTTT. Translated: CASNIDGGGGSGNTIYF.

This clone showed up just once. The chain recombines TRBV29-1 with TRBJ2-2, with TRBD2 identical over 8 bases. CDR1 is SQVTM and CDR2 is ANQGSEA in the germline V gene. V was pared by 7 bases and J by 7 bases, with 5 bases of the junction left unmatched. The CDR3 spans 12 residues. CDR3 bases: TGCAGCGCCGAGCGGGGGCGCGGGGAGCTGTTTTTT. It yields the protein CSAERGRGELFF.

The chain recombines TRBV19 with TRBJ1-4; D possibly corresponds to TRBD1 (5 bases). V was shortened by 3 bases and J by 0 bases, with 20 bases between the two germline ends. In germline, CDR1 is LNHDA, CDR2 SQIVND (reference sequence). The CDR3 extends over 19 amino acids. CDR3 bases: TGTGCCAGTAGTATCGGAGGGAGGGGACGCCGGCCAACTAATGAAAAACTGTTTTTT. It codes for CASSIGGRGRRPTNEKLFF.